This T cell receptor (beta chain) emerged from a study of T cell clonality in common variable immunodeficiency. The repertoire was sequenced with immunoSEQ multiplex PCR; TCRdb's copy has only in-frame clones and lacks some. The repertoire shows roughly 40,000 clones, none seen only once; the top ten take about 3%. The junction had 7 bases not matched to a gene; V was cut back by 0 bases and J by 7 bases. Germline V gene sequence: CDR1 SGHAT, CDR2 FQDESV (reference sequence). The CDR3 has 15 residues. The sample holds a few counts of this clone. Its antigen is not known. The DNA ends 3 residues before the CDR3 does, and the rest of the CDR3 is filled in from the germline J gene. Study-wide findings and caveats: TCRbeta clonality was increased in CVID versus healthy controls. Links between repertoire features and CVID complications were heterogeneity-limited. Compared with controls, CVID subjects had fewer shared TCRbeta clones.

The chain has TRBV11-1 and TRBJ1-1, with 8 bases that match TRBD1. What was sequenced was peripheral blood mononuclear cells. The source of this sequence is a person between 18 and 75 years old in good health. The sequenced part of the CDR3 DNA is TGTGCCAGCAGCTTAGCGGGACAGGATATTAGTGAA. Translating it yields CASSLAGQDISE. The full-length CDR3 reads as CASSLAGQDISEAFF.